This TCR beta chain was obtained from a study of blood T cells in healthy people across ages. Turning to the study itself: Per every two T cells, about one barcoded beta molecule was captured by template switching. General observations from the study: PBMCs went unsorted, and a conclusive naive versus antigen-experienced comparison was therefore prevented.

Primers used in a second PCR of about 7 to 12 cycles were a sample-barcoded 5' primer and a J-beta primer mix. Researchers report that each sample yielded at least 3 million CDR3-containing paired-end reads. One entry per CDR3 protein, called by TCRdb with MiXCR from the 5' RACE reads. The sample holds 650,000 to 950,000 distinct CDR3 sequences, about 42% seen once. With respect to this clonotype: Its antigen is not known.

The length of the CDR3 is 13 residues. Between the trimmed V and J ends, which lost 7 bases and 9 bases, there was a span of 16 bases. Sequencing input: blood. V usage is TRBV12-3 or TRBV12-4 and J usage is TRBJ2-1; the D gene could be TRBD1 or TRBD2 (6 bases each). The receptor was derived from a man in his 60s in good health. CDR3 amino acids: CASNRGAIGEQFF. The CDR3 DNA reads TGTGCCAGCAATAGGGGGGCGATTGGTGAGCAGTTCTTC.